One and the same sample provided the 19 T cell receptor beta chains below, sequenced in a study of blood T cell repertoires in COVID-19. Repertoires were generated with immunoSEQ multiplex PCR, while TCRdb's copy carries only in-frame clones and drops some. The sample has about 190,000 clones; 70% to 90% are singletons. The source material was PBMCs or T cells enriched from blood (not recorded which). Receptor source: a woman between 35 and 50 years old in a cohort exposed to, infected with or recovered from COVID-19 (not recorded which).

This clone was seen only once. The chain combines TRBV15 with TRBJ1-2; D is ambiguous. The length of the CDR3 is 14 residues. CDR1 and CDR2 (germline): LNHNV, YYDKDF (reference sequence). Trimming took off 0 bases at V and 8 bases at J, with 13 bases between the two ends. The CDR3 is CATSRDKAVLGYTF. CDR3 DNA sequence: TGTGCCACCAGCAGAGATAAGGCGGTTCTCGGCTACACCTTC.

The genes are TRBV6-2 or TRBV6-3 and TRBJ1-5, with 9 bases matching TRBD1. Germline V CDR1 and CDR2: MNHEY, SVGEGT. Trimming at V came to 7 bases and at J to 0 bases, leaving 7 bases not matched to a gene. The CDR3 is 16 residues long. The CDR3 bases are TGTGCCAGCACCCCCGGGACAGGGTTTAGCAATCAGCCCCAGCATTTT. Its protein product is CASTPGTGFSNQPQHF.

This clone was picked up one time. The J gene is TRBJ2-2, the V gene TRBV7-9; 8 bases fit TRBD1. V dropped 5 bases and J dropped 7; count of bases not matched to a gene: 6. This CDR3 comprises 14 residues. Germline CDR1 SEHNR, CDR2 FQNEAQ (reference sequence). CDR3 nucleotide sequence: TGTGCCAGCAGCACCCGGACAGGGATCGGGGAGCTGTTTTTT. Its protein product is CASSTRTGIGELFF. The full variable domain, rest sourced from reference TRBV7-9 and TRBJ2-2, is DTGVSQNPRHKITKRGQNVTFRCDPISEHNRLYWYRQTLGQGPEFLTYFQNEAQLEKSRLLSDRFSAERPKGSFSTLEIQRTEQGDSAMYLCASSTRTGIGELFFGEGSRLTVL.

V gene TRBV4-2 combines with J gene TRBJ1-6, with 9 bases that match TRBD1. Germline V CDR1 and CDR2: LGHNA, YNFKEQ. The CDR3 is made up of 14 amino acids. The J segment lost 9 bases and the V segment lost 3 bases, leaving 3 bases of the junction unmatched. The chain's CDR3 is CASSQDRGVSPLHF. DNA for the CDR3: TGTGCCAGCAGCCAGGACAGGGGAGTTTCACCCCTCCACTTT.

This clone was detected once. The genes are TRBV12-3 or TRBV12-4 and TRBJ2-1, with D perhaps TRBD2 (5 bases). V was shortened by 4 bases and J by 12 bases, with 16 bases between the two germline ends. This CDR3 region has 13 residues. The CDR3 loop is CASSSPGSRGQFF. CDR3 nucleotides: TGTGCCAGCAGTTCCCCCGGGTCCCGGGGGCAGTTCTTC.

The chain carries TRBV27 and TRBJ1-1; 8 positions match TRBD1. From germline, CDR1 is MNHEY and CDR2 SMNVEV (reference sequence). The CDR3 contains 14 residues. V dropped 4 bases and J dropped 4; count of bases not matched to a gene: 5. DNA for the CDR3: TGTGCCAGCAGTTCGGACAGGGAGATCACTGAAGCTTTCTTT. It encodes CASSSDREITEAFF.

This chain joins TRBV11-2 and TRBJ1-2; 8 positions agree with TRBD1. This CDR3 has 15 amino acids. Looked up from germline, CDR1 is SGHAT and CDR2 is FQNNGV. V shed 1 base, J shed 5 bases, and the junction held 6 bases outside the gene matches. CDR3 amino acids: CASSLGQGPWYGYTF. The CDR3 DNA sequence: TGTGCCAGCAGCTTAGGACAGGGGCCGTGGTATGGCTACACCTTC.

This chain links TRBV19 with TRBJ2-7, with D possibly TRBD1 on 6 matching bases. V lost 4 bases, J lost 4 bases, and 17 bases lay in between. This CDR3 comprises 15 residues. Germline V gene lookup returns CDR1 LNHDA and CDR2 SQIVND (reference sequence). The CDR3 bases are TGTGCCAGTAGTACGCAGGGGATTCGTCGTTACGAGCAGTACTTC. It encodes CASSTQGIRRYEQYF.

The CDR3: CASGLGGTEQYF. The CDR3 nucleotides read TGTGCTAGTGGTTTGGGGGGGACAGAGCAGTACTTC. V and J are TRBV12-5 and TRBJ2-7; the D gene is possibly TRBD1 (6 bases). The germline gives CDR1 LGHNT, CDR2 FRNRAP. V lost 1 base and J lost 7, with 8 bases in between. This CDR3 contains 12 residues.

J is TRBJ2-7 and V is TRBV13; possibly TRBD2 for D (5 bases). This CDR3 region has 13 residues. Germline lookup yields CDR1 PRHDT and CDR2 FYEKMQ (reference sequence). Trimming left V 2 bases short and J 4 bases short, with 9 bases between. CDR3 sequence (DNA): TGTGCCAGCAGCTTAACGGGGAAGTACGAGCAGTACTTC. Translating gives CASSLTGKYEQYF.

The chain combines TRBV27 with TRBJ2-5, with D possibly being TRBD2 (5 bases). The V and J ends lost 1 base and 4 bases respectively, with 13 bases between them. CDR3 length: 15 residues. Germline V gene sequence: CDR1 MNHEY, CDR2 SMNVEV (reference sequence). CDR3 sequence reads: CASSLFLDRGETQYF. The CDR3 DNA sequence: TGTGCCAGCAGTTTATTCCTAGATCGGGGAGAGACCCAGTACTTC.

The rearrangement joins TRBV18 to TRBJ2-1; 15 bases fit TRBD2. Per germline, CDR1 KGHSH and CDR2 LQKENI. The ends lost 2 bases at V and 1 base at J; junction bases unmatched: 6. CDR3 length: 19 residues. CDR3 in DNA: TGTGCCAGCTCACCAAGGACTAGCGGGGGGGCCGCGTCCTACAATGAGCAGTTCTTC. It translates to CASSPRTSGGAASYNEQFF.

This clone was counted many times. The chain recombines TRBV5-1 with TRBJ2-1; 11 nucleotides agree with TRBD2. Unmatched junction bases numbered 12, after V lost 4 bases and J lost 9 bases. CDR3 length: 16 amino acids. In germline, CDR1 is SGHRS, CDR2 YFSETQ. This chain's CDR3 is CASSPPGLAVPGEQFF. As DNA, the CDR3 is TGCGCCAGCAGCCCTCCGGGACTAGCGGTCCCAGGTGAGCAGTTCTTC.

J is TRBJ2-3 and V is TRBV12-5; 9 positions agree with TRBD2. Germline V lookup: CDR1 LGHNT, CDR2 FRNRAP. The length of the CDR3 is 16 residues. The V segment lost 4 bases and the J segment 4 bases; nucleotides outside the gene matches: 9. As DNA, the CDR3 is TGTGCTAGTGGTTCCTCCCCTGGCGGGGGGGCAGATACGCAGTATTTT. Protein: CASGSSPGGGADTQYF. The full variable domain, rest sourced from reference TRBV12-5 and TRBJ2-3, is DARVTQTPRHKVTEMGQEVTMRCQPILGHNTVFWYRQTMMQGLELLAYFRNRAPLDDSGMPKDRFSAEMPDATLATLKIQPSEPRDSAVYFCASGSSPGGGADTQYFGPGTRLTVL.

The chain combines TRBV15 with TRBJ2-1; D uncertain. V was pared by 9 bases and J by 0 bases, with 12 bases between. CDR1 LNHNV and CDR2 YYDKDF come from the germline V gene (reference sequence). The CDR3 runs to 14 residues. The CDR3 sequence is CATSWSSSYNEQFF. In DNA form, the CDR3 reads TGTGCCACGTCGTGGTCGAGCTCCTACAATGAGCAGTTCTTC.

The table lists this clone with many counts. CDR3: CASSSGTVDGYTF. The CDR3 coding sequence is TGTGCCAGCAGCTCCGGGACAGTGGATGGCTACACCTTC. The V and J genes are TRBV11-2 and TRBJ1-2; the match to TRBD1 covers 7 bases. CDR1 is SGHAT, CDR2 FQNNGV, per germline. V dropped 4 bases and J dropped 6; count of bases not matched to a gene: 5. This CDR3 has 13 residues.

The V and J genes are TRBV24-1 and TRBJ2-1; 13 nucleotides line up with TRBD2. V shed 2 bases and J 8 bases; nucleotides not matched to a gene: 5. Germline V CDR1 and CDR2: KGHDR, SFDVKD. The CDR3 length is 16 residues. This CDR3 reads CATSDWGLAGSDEQFF. CDR3 coding DNA: TGTGCCACCAGTGATTGGGGACTAGCGGGAAGTGATGAGCAGTTCTTC.

The V and J genes are TRBV11-2 and TRBJ2-7; 11 nucleotides match TRBD2. Germline trimming cut 6 bases from V and 0 bases from J; bases unmatched to any gene: 4. Germline V gives CDR1 SGHAT, CDR2 FQNNGV. The CDR3 covers 15 residues. CDR3 sequence (DNA): TGTGCCAGCAGATACACTAGCGGGGGCTCCTACGAGCAGTACTTC. Protein sequence: CASRYTSGGSYEQYF.

This rearrangement joins TRBV6-5 to TRBJ2-1; 7 nucleotides line up with TRBD2. CDR3 length: 16 amino acids. Germline assignment: CDR1 MNHEY and CDR2 SVGAGI. Trimming at V came to 0 bases and at J to 2 bases, leaving 4 bases not matched to a gene. The CDR3 region has the DNA TGTGCCAGCAGTTACTCACCGACTAGCCCCTACAATGAGCAGTTCTTC. It codes for CASSYSPTSPYNEQFF.